These 5 T cell receptor beta chains came from one sample sequenced in a study of T cells in women clearing cervical HPV infection. Using immunoSEQ multiplex PCR, the repertoire was profiled, and TCRdb retains in-frame clones only, with some absent. The table lists 10,000 to 15,000 clones. The sequencing sample was made of blood buffy coat. These receptors were obtained from a woman aged 18-69 years with a cervical HPV16 infection that either progressed to CIN3+ or cleared (not recorded which).

Points on this clone: The missing CDR3 end, 3 residues past where the read stops, is filled in from the germline J gene. The gene calls are TRBV19 and TRBJ2-1; 9 nucleotides line up with TRBD2. Germline assignment: CDR1 LNHDA and CDR2 SQIVND (reference sequence). J lost 8 bases, V lost 4 bases, and 6 bases had no gene match. CDR3 length equals 14 residues. The CDR3 region is CASSSGGAGYEQFF. The CDR3 DNA, read in part, is TGTGCCAGTAGTAGCGGGGGGGCCGGCTATGAG.

Concerning this clone itself: The read is 3 residues too short to cover the CDR3 end, so that end is filled in from the germline J gene. The rearrangement joins TRBV30 to TRBJ2-2; D possibly matches TRBD1 or TRBD2 (5 bases each). Germline lookup yields CDR1 GTSNPN and CDR2 SVGIG (reference sequence). CDR3 length equals 14 residues. CDR3 residues: CAWSVLRGREKLFF. The covered CDR3 bases are TGTGCCTGGAGTGTACTTAGGGGTCGGGAAAAG.

Comments on this clone: The missing CDR3 end, 3 residues past where the read stops, is filled in from the germline J gene. The rearrangement joins TRBV20-1 to TRBJ2-7; D unclear. The CDR3 contains 14 residues. Germline CDR1 is DFQATT and CDR2 is SNEGSKA (reference sequence). Between the trimmed V and J ends, which lost 6 bases and 6 bases, there was a span of 21 bases. The DNA read from the CDR3 is TGCAGTGCCGAGAGGATGACTCCCCAGTCCGAG. This gives the protein CSAERMTPQSE. The CDR3 as a whole reads CSAERMTPQSEQYF.

About this clone itself: The DNA ends 3 residues before the CDR3 does, and the rest of the CDR3 is filled in from the germline J gene. The genes are TRBV7-8 and TRBJ2-2; 7 bases match TRBD1. This CDR3 is built from 14 residues. The germline V gene has CDR1 SGHVS and CDR2 FQNEAQ. V was clipped by 5 bases and J by 3 bases; unmatched bases: 3. The CDR3 bases that were read are TGTGCCAGCAGCCCCGGACAGGACACCGGGGAG. Amino acids: CASSPGQDTGE. The full CDR3 protein is CASSPGQDTGELFF.

Note on this clone: The read ends 3 residues shy of where the CDR3 ends; the end is completed using the germline J gene. The chain carries TRBV30 and TRBJ2-2; unclear D gene. Germline V gives CDR1 GTSNPN, CDR2 SVGIG (reference sequence). The ends were cut back, 1 base at V and 1 base at J, with 4 bases in the middle. The CDR3 length is 13 residues. The sequenced CDR3 bases are TGTGCCTGGAGTGGTAGGAACACCGGGGAG. It specifies CAWSGRNTGE. The CDR3 reads in full as CAWSGRNTGELFF.